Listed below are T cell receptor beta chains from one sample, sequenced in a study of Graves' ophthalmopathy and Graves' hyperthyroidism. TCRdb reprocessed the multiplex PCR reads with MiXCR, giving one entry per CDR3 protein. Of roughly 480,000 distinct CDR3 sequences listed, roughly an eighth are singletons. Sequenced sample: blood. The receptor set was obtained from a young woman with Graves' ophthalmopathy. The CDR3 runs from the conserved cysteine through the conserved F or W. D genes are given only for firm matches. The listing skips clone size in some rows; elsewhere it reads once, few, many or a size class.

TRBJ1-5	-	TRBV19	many	TGTGCCAGTAGTATAATCGGCAGGCGTAATCAGCCCCAGCATTTT	CASSIIGRRNQPQHF
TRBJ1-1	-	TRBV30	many	TGTGCCTGGGGGAAACGGGCCCGAATGACTTCCACTGAAGCTTTCTTT	CAWGKRARMTSTEAFF
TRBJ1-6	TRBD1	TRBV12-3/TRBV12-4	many	TGTGCCAGTAAACAGGGGTCCGTTTCACCCCTCCACTTT	CASKQGSVSPLHF
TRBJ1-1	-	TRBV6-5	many	TGTGCCAGCAGTTACTCGAGCGGGGGCAACACTGAAGCTTTCTTT	CASSYSSGGNTEAFF
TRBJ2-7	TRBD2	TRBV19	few	TGTGCCAGTAGTGTTCCGGGACTAGCGCTTTACGAGCAGTACTTC	CASSVPGLALYEQYF
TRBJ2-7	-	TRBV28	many	TGTGCCAGGCCGGGGCCAGACCTCTCACGGCCCCTCTACGAGCAGTACTTC	CARPGPDLSRPLYEQYF
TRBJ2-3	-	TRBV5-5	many	TGTGCCAGCAGCATTGGTACTACCTCCACAGATACGCAGTATTTT	CASSIGTTSTDTQYF
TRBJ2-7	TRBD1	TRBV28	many	TGTGCCAGCAGTTTGGGCCAGGGGGCGACCTACGAGCAGTACTTC	CASSLGQGATYEQYF
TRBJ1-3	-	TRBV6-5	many	TGTGCCAGCAGTTACTCCCTGGCCGAACGCACCATATATTTT	CASSYSLAERTIYF
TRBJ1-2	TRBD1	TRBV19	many	TGTGCCAGTAGTATAGCCCGGACAGGGGGCTATGGCTACACCTTC	CASSIARTGGYGYTF
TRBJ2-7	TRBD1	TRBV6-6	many	TGTGCCAGCAGCGTTCCAGGGGGCTACGAGCAGTACTTC	CASSVPGGYEQYF
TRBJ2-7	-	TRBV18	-	TGTGCCAGCTCTCAGGGGAGGGACGAGCAGTACTTC	CASSQGRDEQYF
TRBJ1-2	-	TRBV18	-	TGTGCCAGCTCACCACTTTCGGGAACCGCGACCTTCTCCTATGGCTACACCTTC	CASSPLSGTATFSYGYTF
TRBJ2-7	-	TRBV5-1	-	TGCGCCAGCAGCTCGCCCCTCGATTTTGAGCAGTACTTC	CASSSPLDFEQYF
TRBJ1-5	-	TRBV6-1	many	TGTGCCAGCAGAGACAGCAGCAATCAGCCCCAGCATTTT	CASRDSSNQPQHF
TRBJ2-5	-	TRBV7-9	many	TGTGCCAGCAGCTTTCAGGGTTTAGAGACCCAGTACTTC	CASSFQGLETQYF
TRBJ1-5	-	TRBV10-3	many	TGTGCCACGGCCCGGGACATCAATCAGCCCCAGCATTTT	CATARDINQPQHF
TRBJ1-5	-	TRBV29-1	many	TGCAGCATCAGGACGGATAGCAATCAGCCCCAGCATTTT	CSIRTDSNQPQHF
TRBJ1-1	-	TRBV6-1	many	TGTGCCAGCAGTGATTTATTGAACACTGAAGCTTTCTTT	CASSDLLNTEAFF
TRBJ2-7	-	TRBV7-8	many	TGTGCCAGCAGCGCGGGGTGGGTTTACGAGCAGTACTTC	CASSAGWVYEQYF
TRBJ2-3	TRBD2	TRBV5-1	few	TGCGCCAGCAGCTCCGTAGCGGGAGGGCTCGCAGATACGCAGTATTTT	CASSSVAGGLADTQYF
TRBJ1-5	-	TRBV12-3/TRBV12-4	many	TGTGCCAGCAGTTTAGGTCGGGTGGGCGGGGGAAGCAATCAGCCCCAGCATTTT	CASSLGRVGGGSNQPQHF
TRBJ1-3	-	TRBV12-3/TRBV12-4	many	TGTGCCAGTATCCCCAGGCTAATCGGAAACACCATATATTTT	CASIPRLIGNTIYF
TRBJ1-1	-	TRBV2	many	TGTGCCAGCGAAAGACAGGCGGGGGTATTGGTCACTGAAGCTTTCTTT	CASERQAGVLVTEAFF
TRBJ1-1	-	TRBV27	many	TGTGCCAGCAGTTTAGTAGGGGACGACACTGAAGCTTTCTTT	CASSLVGDDTEAFF
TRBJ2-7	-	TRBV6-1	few	TGTGCCAGCAGTGTGGGACGGACAAGTGATTCATATGACTCCTACGAGCAGTACTTC	CASSVGRTSDSYDSYEQYF
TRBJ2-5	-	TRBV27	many	TGTGCCAGCAGTTCAATTGAACAAGAGACCCAGTACTTC	CASSSIEQETQYF
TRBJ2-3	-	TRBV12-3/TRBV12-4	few	TGTGCCAGCAGTTCCCGGGACACAGATACGCAGTATTTT	CASSSRDTDTQYF
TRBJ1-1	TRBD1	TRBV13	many	TGTGCCAGCAGCGGTCAGGGGGTTGAGTGGACTGAAGCTTTCTTT	CASSGQGVEWTEAFF
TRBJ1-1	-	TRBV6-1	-	TGTGCCAGCAGTGAGGGTTTTGAGTACACTGAAGCTTTCTTT	CASSEGFEYTEAFF
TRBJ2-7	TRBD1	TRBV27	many	TGTGCCAGCAGTGCCTACAGGGGTAAAGGCTACGAGCAGTACTTC	CASSAYRGKGYEQYF
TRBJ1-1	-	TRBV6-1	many	TGTGCCAGCAGTGAAGTTTCCTATGGGGCTTTCTTT	CASSEVSYGAFF
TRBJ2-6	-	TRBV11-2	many	TGTGCCAGCAGCTTGGAACAGGGTGCTGGGGCCAACGTCCTGACTTTC	CASSLEQGAGANVLTF
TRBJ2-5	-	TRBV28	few	TGTGCCAGCAGTTTCCTGACTGGGGGACGTCCCCTAGGAGAGACCCAGCACTTC	CASSFLTGGRPLGETQHF